A single sample gave rise to the 16 T cell receptor beta chains below, sequenced in a study of Graves' ophthalmopathy and Graves' hyperthyroidism. TCR beta CDR3 regions were amplified from RNA transcripts. The workflow started with a first-round RT-PCR run with HTBI primers and then moved on to a second-round multiplex PCR. TCRdb itself ran the multiplex PCR reads through MiXCR, one entry per CDR3 protein. The sample records 900,000 to 1,200,000 distinct CDR3 sequences, 35% to 40% being singletons. Sequenced sample: peripheral blood or thyroid tissue (not recorded which). The receptors shown here come from an adult man with Graves' hyperthyroidism.

The genes are TRBV25-1 and TRBJ1-4; 9 bases agree with TRBD1. The V and J ends lost 8 bases and 4 bases, in that order; junction bases with no gene match: 11. Germline CDR1 reads MGHDK; CDR2 reads SYGVNS. The CDR3 contains 16 residues. The CDR3 region is CASSNRQGGFNEKLFF. CDR3 sequence (DNA): TGTGCCAGCTCAAACCGACAGGGGGGATTTAATGAAAAACTGTTTTTT.

This sequence joins TRBV4-1 and TRBJ2-2; 14 nucleotides align to TRBD2. The CDR3 loop spans 19 amino acids. Germline lookup yields CDR1 MGHRA and CDR2 YSYEKL. V gave up 1 base and J gave up 0 bases; unmatched junction bases: 4. The DNA of the CDR3 is TGCGCCAGCAGCCAAGGAGGGACTAGCGGGGGCCCGAACACCGGGGAGCTGTTTTTT. It encodes CASSQGGTSGGPNTGELFF.

This clonotype was detected a few times. This chain links TRBV11-2 with TRBJ1-4; TRBD1 matches at 7 bases. With 5 bases clipped from V and 5 bases from J, the junction kept 11 bases outside the gene matches. Germline V gene data show CDR1 as SGHAT and CDR2 as FQNNGV. The length of the CDR3 is 16 residues. In DNA, the CDR3 is TGTGCCAGCAGCCTAACACGACAGGGAGGGAATGAAAAACTGTTTTTT. Amino acids: CASSLTRQGGNEKLFF.

This clonotype was recorded many times. The germline gene is not matched at one end of the junction; a read error may be the cause. The CDR3 DNA reads as TGTGCCAGCAGCTTAGGGGGGGACACTGAAGCTTTCTTT. Translation gives CASSLGGDTEAFF. The V call is TRBV12-3 or TRBV12-4, the J call TRBJ1-1; tentative D call: TRBD1 (6 bases). The CDR3 spans 13 residues.

This clonotype was picked up a small number of times. The chain has TRBV24-1 and TRBJ2-3; 7 bases line up with TRBD1. CDR3 length: 16 residues. The V gene end was trimmed by 4 bases and the J gene end by 5 bases; junction bases not matched to a gene: 11. From germline, CDR1 is KGHDR and CDR2 SFDVKD. This CDR3 reads CATSDTGTALGDTQYF. CDR3 DNA sequence: TGTGCCACCAGTGACACCGGGACAGCTCTCGGAGATACGCAGTATTTT.

The genes are TRBV13 and TRBJ2-3; D not certain. CDR3 length equals 14 residues. Germline values: CDR1 PRHDT, CDR2 FYEKMQ (reference sequence). V lost 6 bases to trimming and J lost 2 bases, with 12 bases between them. The CDR3 loop reads CASRGEPNTDTQYF. Here the CDR3 DNA reads TGTGCCAGCAGAGGCGAGCCTAACACAGATACGCAGTATTTT. The full variable domain, in which reference TRBV13 and TRBJ2-3 provide the parts outside the CDR3, is AAGVIQSPRHLIKEKRETATLKCYPIPRHDTVYWYQQGPGQDPQFLISFYEKMQSDKGSIPDRFSAQQFSDYHSELNMSSLELGDSALYFCASRGEPNTDTQYFGPGTRLTVL.

The DNA for the CDR3 is TGTGCCTCAGAGTTCTATAGCAATCAGCCCCAGCATTTT. It specifies CASEFYSNQPQHF. The chain employs TRBV6-1 and TRBJ1-5; the D is unclear. Per the germline V gene, CDR1 is MNHNS and CDR2 is SASEGT. CDR3 length equals 13 residues. V was pared by 11 bases and J by 0 bases, with 11 bases between.

This clonotype has ten or more counts. The V gene is TRBV7-2, the J gene TRBJ2-6; D is possibly TRBD2 (7 bases). V shed 5 bases and J shed 0 bases, with 11 bases lying between them. Germline V gene sequence: CDR1 SGHTA, CDR2 FQGNSA. The CDR3 extends over 16 amino acids. For the CDR3, the DNA is TGTGCCAGCAGCCCTCGGGGGGCCTCTGGGGCCAACGTCCTGACTTTC. Translating gives CASSPRGASGANVLTF.

In this sample, this clonotype turned up many times. The chain links TRBV20-1 to TRBJ1-1, with D perhaps matching TRBD1 (5 bases). CDR3 length: 15 residues. Trimming pared 5 bases from V and 3 bases from J, leaving 19 bases between. Per the germline V gene, CDR1 is DFQATT and CDR2 is SNEGSKA (reference sequence). CDR3 nucleotides: TGCAGTGCTCCCCTTCCCGACAGAGCGGACACTGAAGCTTTCTTT. Protein product: CSAPLPDRADTEAFF.

This clonotype was detected many times. The CDR3: CASSSDRVYLYEQYF. As DNA, the CDR3 is TGTGCCAGCAGCTCCGACAGGGTCTATTTGTACGAGCAGTACTTC. V is TRBV7-9 and J is TRBJ2-7; 7 bases match TRBD1. J gave up 4 bases and V 4 bases, and 10 bases lay outside the gene matches. Germline loops: CDR1 SEHNR, CDR2 FQNEAQ (reference sequence). The CDR3 extends over 15 amino acids.

This clonotype was found many times. The rearrangement uses TRBV5-8 and TRBJ2-6, with D hard to call. Germline-derived CDR1 and CDR2 are SGHTS and YDEGEE. CDR3 size: 16 residues. V was trimmed by 3 bases and J by 7 bases, leaving 17 bases between them. The CDR3 nucleotides are TGTGCCAGCAGCTCGGACGGAGCGTACCGAGCCAACGTCCTGACTTTC. Its protein product is CASSSDGAYRANVLTF.

The CDR3 DNA is TGTGCCAGCAGCGAGACAGGGACGGTTTCAGAGACCCAGTACTTC. Translating gives CASSETGTVSETQYF. The chain carries TRBV6-4 and TRBJ2-5; 7 bases are a match to TRBD1. Trimming removed 6 bases from V and 4 bases from J; junction bases left unmatched: 11. This CDR3 has 15 residues. Germline assignment: CDR1 MRHNA and CDR2 SNTAGT.

V is TRBV20-1 and J is TRBJ1-2; D is unclear. V lost 3 bases and J lost 4, with 15 bases in between. Germline V gene data show CDR1 as DFQATT and CDR2 as SNEGSKA (reference sequence). The CDR3 loop spans 14 amino acids. In DNA form, the CDR3 reads TGCAGTGCTAGTCCGCCAGGCAGCGGCTATGGCTACACCTTC. It translates to CSASPPGSGYGYTF.

The sample holds many counts of this clonotype. The rearrangement joins TRBV15 to TRBJ1-4, with a possible D match to TRBD1 (5 bases). Trimming took off 1 base at V and 6 bases at J, with 12 bases between the two ends. The CDR3 sequence is 15 residues long. The V gene's germline CDR1 is LNHNV and CDR2 YYDKDF (reference sequence). The CDR3 is CATSRVGQPYEKLFF. The CDR3 coding sequence is TGTGCCACCAGCAGAGTGGGGCAGCCATATGAAAAACTGTTTTTT.

This clonotype was picked up many times. This chain links TRBV5-1 with TRBJ1-1; TRBD1 is a possible D gene (6 bases). The V gene's germline CDR1 is SGHRS and CDR2 YFSETQ. The CDR3 spans 14 residues. Trimming cost V 3 bases and J 0 bases, with 9 bases left between them. Here the CDR3 reads CASSSGQMNTEAFF. Written as DNA, the CDR3 is TGCGCCAGCAGCTCTGGACAGATGAACACTGAAGCTTTCTTT.

In its sample, this clonotype was seen many times. V usage is TRBV19 and J usage is TRBJ1-5; D gene unclear. The CDR3 runs to 15 residues. The ends were cut back, 3 bases at V and 6 bases at J, with 15 bases in the middle. The V gene's germline CDR1 is LNHDA and CDR2 SQIVND (reference sequence). The CDR3 DNA reads as TGTGCCAGTAGTATGACTTCGGGTAGCGGTCAGCCCCAGCATTTT. Protein: CASSMTSGSGQPQHF.